The 18 T cell receptor gamma chains given below trace back to one sample, sequenced in a study of gamma-delta T cells after stem cell transplantation. TCRdb re-called the RT-PCR reads through CATT. This sample has about 150 gamma-chain clones; approximately 40% occur once, and the top ten carry 72%. The sample consisted of gamma-delta T cells. The source is a human donor. It is not recorded whose cells these are; they may come from a transplant donor.

For this clone: A far larger clone lies a single base away; this is likely a read error. The CDR3 bases are TGTGCCTTGTGGGAGGGCAAGGTCAAACTCTTT. This codes for CALWEGKVKLF. A V gene of TRGV9 was called, but no J gene was assigned. Germline-derived CDR1 and CDR2 are GITISATS and ISYDGTV (reference sequence). The CDR3 consists of 11 residues.

This clone was seen just once. V gene TRGV9 combines with J gene TRGJP. Matching the DNA to germline supplied the J gene, which TCRdb does not give. The germline gives CDR1 GITISATS, CDR2 ISYDGTV (reference sequence). The CDR3 is 16 residues long. J was trimmed by 7 bases and V by 6 bases; bases with no gene match: 9. CDR3 DNA sequence: TGTGCCTTGTGGACCCCCTTCGAGTTGGGCAAAAAAATCAAGGTATTT. As protein: CALWTPFELGKKIKVF.

This clone is deemed hyperexpanded. The chain is built from TRGV9 and TRGJ1 or TRGJ2. Trimming at V came to 3 bases and at J to 2 bases, leaving 4 bases not matched to a gene. This CDR3 has 13 amino acids. Germline lookup yields CDR1 GITISATS and CDR2 ISYDGTV (reference sequence). As DNA, the CDR3 is TGTGCCTTGTGGGAGCCCTATTATTATAAGAAACTCTTT. This codes for CALWEPYYYKKLF.

For this clone: With a far larger clone one base away, a read error is the likely cause. Additional DNA sequences in this sample encode the identical CDR3. The V gene corresponds to TRGV8; no J gene was called. CDR3 length: 16 amino acids. Germline assignment: CDR1 VENAVY and CDR2 YDSYNSRV. Written as DNA, the CDR3 is TGTGCCACCTGGGCACGATCTGTGGCTCGTGATTGGATCAAGACGTTC. This codes for CATWARSVARDWIKTF.

This sequence joins TRGV9 and TRGJP1. TCRdb records no J gene; here it was assigned by comparing the DNA to germline. After removal of 0 bases from V and 0 bases from J, the junction contained 1 base not matched to a gene. Germline CDR1 and CDR2: GITISATS and ISYDGTV (reference sequence). The CDR3 is 15 amino acids. Here the CDR3 reads CALWEVHTTGWFKIF. In nucleotides, the CDR3 is TGTGCCTTGTGGGAGGTGCATACCACTGGTTGGTTCAAGATATTT.

This clone is categorized as hyperexpanded. The rearrangement joins TRGV9 to TRGJ1 or TRGJ2. This CDR3 region has 12 residues. V shed 0 bases and J 11 bases; nucleotides not matched to a gene: 7. Germline V gene sequence: CDR1 GITISATS, CDR2 ISYDGTV (reference sequence). The CDR3 loop is CALWEVREEKLF. For the CDR3, the DNA is TGTGCCTTGTGGGAGGTGCGAGAGGAGAAACTCTTT.

V is TRGV9 and J is TRGJP. This CDR3 is built from 15 residues. J was trimmed by 6 bases and V by 1 base; bases with no gene match: 0. Per germline, CDR1 GITISATS and CDR2 ISYDGTV (reference sequence). The CDR3 spells CALWEVELGKKIKVF. As DNA, the CDR3 is TGTGCCTTGTGGGAGGTAGAGTTGGGCAAAAAAATCAAGGTATTT.

CDR3 in amino acids: CATWEIDYKKLF. The CDR3 DNA sequence: TGTGCCACCTGGGAGATAGATTATAAGAAACTCTTT. V and J are TRGV8 and TRGJ1 or TRGJ2. No J segment appears in TCRdb, so it was assigned here by matching the sequence to germline. CDR1 is VENAVY and CDR2 is YDSYNSRV in the germline V gene. The CDR3 has 12 amino acids. V lost 4 bases and J lost 5; bases outside the gene matches: 5.

This chain connects TRGV8 to TRGJP2. Assignment of the J gene here rests on matching the DNA to germline, because TCRdb gives none. The CDR3 runs 16 residues. V shed 0 bases and J 7 bases; nucleotides not matched to a gene: 11. Germline lookup yields CDR1 VENAVY and CDR2 YDSYNSRV. The CDR3 protein is CATWDRTGVADWIKTF. CDR3 bases: TGTGCCACCTGGGATAGGACCGGCGTGGCTGATTGGATCAAGACGTTT.

This clone is termed large. This chain links TRGV9 with TRGJ1 or TRGJ2. Germline trimming cut 0 bases from V and 7 bases from J; bases unmatched to any gene: 3. Germline-derived CDR1 and CDR2 are GITISATS and ISYDGTV (reference sequence). The CDR3 loop spans 12 amino acids. CDR3 sequence: CALWEVRYKKLF. CDR3 in DNA: TGTGCCTTGTGGGAGGTGCGGTATAAGAAACTCTTT.

Comments on this clone: A read error may explain this, as a much larger clone is one base away. The chain couples TRGV9 to TRGJ1 or TRGJ2. The CDR3 is 12 residues long. Per germline, CDR1 GITISATS and CDR2 ISYDGTV (reference sequence). This chain's CDR3 is CALWETYYKQLF. In nucleotides, the CDR3 is TGTGCCTTGTGGGAGACTTATTATAAGCAACTCTTT.

V usage is TRGV9 and J usage is TRGJP. Since TCRdb gives no J gene, matching the DNA to germline was used here to assign it. The V gene end was trimmed by 5 bases and the J gene end by 4 bases; junction bases not matched to a gene: 2. CDR3 length: 15 amino acids. Germline V gene lookup returns CDR1 GITISATS and CDR2 ISYDGTV (reference sequence). This CDR3 reads CALWVQELGKKIKVF. CDR3 in DNA: TGTGCCTTGTGGGTACAAGAGTTGGGCAAAAAAATCAAGGTATTT.

As for this clone: With only one base between it and a far larger clone, this is likely a read error. The gene calls are TRGV8 and TRGJ1 or TRGJ2. Assignment of the J gene here rests on matching the DNA to germline, because TCRdb gives none. Germline V gives CDR1 VENAVY, CDR2 YDSYNSRV. This CDR3 is 13 amino acids long. Here the CDR3 DNA reads TGCGCCACCTGGGATAGATATCTGGGAAAGAAACTCTTT. It yields the protein CATWDRYLGKKLF.

On this clone itself: A much larger clone is a single base away; this may be a read error. The chain couples TRGV9 to TRGJ1 or TRGJ2. Germline V gives CDR1 GITISATS, CDR2 ISYDGTV (reference sequence). V gave up 2 bases and J gave up 13 bases; unmatched junction bases: 8. The CDR3 contains 11 residues. Written as DNA, the CDR3 is TGTGCCTTGTGGGAGGGCACGGCCAAACTCTTT. It is translated as CALWEGTAKLF.

Concerning this clone: This may be a read error, as it is one base from a much larger clone. The V gene was identified as TRGV9, while no J gene was called. Germline V gene data show CDR1 as GITISATS and CDR2 as ISYDGTV (reference sequence). CDR3 length equals 12 residues. CDR3 sequence (DNA): TGTGCCTTGTGGGAGACTTATTATAACAAACTCTTT. This encodes CALWETYYNKLF.

The rearrangement uses TRGV8 and TRGJ1 or TRGJ2. TCRdb gives no J gene; it was assigned here by matching the DNA to germline. J was trimmed by 10 bases and V by 3 bases; bases with no gene match: 6. This CDR3 region has 11 residues. Looked up from germline, CDR1 is VENAVY and CDR2 is YDSYNSRV. CDR3 sequence reads: CATWDWNKKLF. The CDR3 nucleotides are TGTGCCACCTGGGATTGGAACAAGAAACTCTTT.

This chain joins TRGV9 and TRGJP. The junction had 2 bases not matched to a gene; V was cut back by 1 base and J by 8 bases. Germline values: CDR1 GITISATS, CDR2 ISYDGTV (reference sequence). This CDR3 comprises 15 residues. Here the CDR3 DNA reads TGTGCCTTGTGGGAGGTAAAGTTGGGCAAAAAAATCAAGGTATTT. Its translation: CALWEVKLGKKIKVF.

The V gene is TRGV9, the J gene TRGJ1 or TRGJ2. In the absence of a J gene in TCRdb, the DNA was matched to germline to assign it here. There are 13 residues in the CDR3. V shed 3 bases, J shed 2 bases, and the junction held 4 bases outside the gene matches. Germline V gene data show CDR1 as GITISATS and CDR2 as ISYDGTV (reference sequence). CDR3 in amino acids: CALWENYYYKKLF. In DNA form, the CDR3 reads TGTGCCTTGTGGGAGAACTATTATTATAAGAAACTCTTT.